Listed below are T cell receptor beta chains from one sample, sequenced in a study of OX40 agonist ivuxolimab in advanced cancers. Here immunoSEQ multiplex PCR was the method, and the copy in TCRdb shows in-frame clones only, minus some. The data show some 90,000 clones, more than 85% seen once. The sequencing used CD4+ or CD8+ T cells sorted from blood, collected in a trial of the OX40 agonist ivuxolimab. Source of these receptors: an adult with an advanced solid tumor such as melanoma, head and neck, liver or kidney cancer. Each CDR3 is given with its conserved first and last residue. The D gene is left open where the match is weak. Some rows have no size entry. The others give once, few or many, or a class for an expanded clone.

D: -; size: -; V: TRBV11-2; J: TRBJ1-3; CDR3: CASSTRPQRFSGNTIYF; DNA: TGTGCCAGCAGCACCCGTCCACAGCGATTCTCTGGAAACACCATATATTTT
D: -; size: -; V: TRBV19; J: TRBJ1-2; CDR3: CASSSRQSLANYGYTF; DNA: TGTGCCAGTAGTTCTCGACAGAGTCTCGCTAACTATGGCTACACCTTC
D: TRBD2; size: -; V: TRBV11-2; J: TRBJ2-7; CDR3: CASSLEAGGRYEQYF; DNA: TGTGCCAGCAGCTTAGAAGCGGGAGGCAGATACGAGCAGTACTTC
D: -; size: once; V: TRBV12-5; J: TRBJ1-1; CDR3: CASGYGPALNTEAFF; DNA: TGTGCTAGTGGTTATGGGCCAGCCTTGAACACTGAAGCTTTCTTT
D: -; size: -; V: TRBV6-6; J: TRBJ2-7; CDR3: CASSYGTGRGYEQYF; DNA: TGTGCCAGCAGTTACGGTACAGGGAGAGGCTACGAGCAGTACTTC
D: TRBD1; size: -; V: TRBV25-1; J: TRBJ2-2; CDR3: CASSPRTGEDTGELFF; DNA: TGTGCCAGCAGTCCCCGGACAGGGGAGGACACCGGGGAGCTGTTTTTT
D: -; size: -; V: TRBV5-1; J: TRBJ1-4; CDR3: CASSLGGTNEKLFF; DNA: TGCGCCAGCAGCTTAGGCGGTACCAATGAAAAACTGTTTTTT
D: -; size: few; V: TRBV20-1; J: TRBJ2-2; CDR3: CSAEDTGELFF; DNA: TGCAGTGCTGAGGACACCGGGGAGCTGTTTTTT
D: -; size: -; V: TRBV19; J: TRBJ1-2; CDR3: CASSPRQRPYGYTF; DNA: TGTGCCAGTAGTCCTCGACAGCGACCCTATGGCTACACCTTC
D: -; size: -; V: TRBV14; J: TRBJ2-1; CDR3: CASSLTANEQFF; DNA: TGTGCCAGCAGCCTCACGGCCAATGAGCAGTTCTTC
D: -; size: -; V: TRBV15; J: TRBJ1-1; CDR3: CATSARDGEYTEAFF; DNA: TGTGCCACCAGCGCCAGGGACGGTGAGTACACTGAAGCTTTCTTT
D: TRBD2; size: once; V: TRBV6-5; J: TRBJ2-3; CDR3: CASSLAGVADTQYF; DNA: TGTGCCAGCAGTTTAGCGGGAGTCGCAGATACGCAGTATTTT
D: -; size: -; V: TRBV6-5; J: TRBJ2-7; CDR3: CASSSAAYYEQYF; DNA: TGTGCCAGCAGTTCGGCAGCTTACTACGAGCAGTACTTC
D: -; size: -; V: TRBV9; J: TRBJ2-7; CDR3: CASSEGGIGEQYF; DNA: TGTGCCAGCAGCGAAGGGGGAATTGGCGAGCAGTACTTC
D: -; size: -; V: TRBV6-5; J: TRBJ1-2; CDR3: CASTLPGDGYTF; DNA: TGTGCCAGCACCCTTCCAGGGGATGGCTACACCTTC
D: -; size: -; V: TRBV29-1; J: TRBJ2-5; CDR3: CSVVSGANPDF; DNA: TGCAGCGTTGTCTCGGGGGCAAACCCCGACTTC
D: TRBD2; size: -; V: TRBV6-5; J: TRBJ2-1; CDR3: CASSYGLAGDNEQFF; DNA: TGTGCCAGCAGTTACGGACTAGCGGGAGATAATGAGCAGTTCTTC
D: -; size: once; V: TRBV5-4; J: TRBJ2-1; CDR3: CASSQDPGYYNEQFF; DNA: TGTGCCAGCAGCCAAGATCCTGGTTACTACAATGAGCAGTTCTTC
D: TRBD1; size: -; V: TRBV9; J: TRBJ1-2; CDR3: CASSVFGQGSSYGYTF; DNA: TGTGCCAGCAGCGTATTTGGACAGGGGAGTAGCTATGGCTACACCTTC
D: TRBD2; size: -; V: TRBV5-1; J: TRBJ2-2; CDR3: CASSLTSGRRTGELFF; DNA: TGCGCCAGCAGCTTGACTAGCGGGAGGAGAACCGGGGAGCTGTTTTTT
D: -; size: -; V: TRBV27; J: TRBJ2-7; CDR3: CASSSGTGFYEQYF; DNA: TGTGCCAGCAGTTCAGGGACTGGTTTCTACGAGCAGTACTTC
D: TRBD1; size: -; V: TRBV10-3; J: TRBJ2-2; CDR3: CAISESDRGRTGELFF; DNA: TGTGCCATCAGTGAGTCAGACAGGGGCCGAACCGGGGAGCTGTTTTTT
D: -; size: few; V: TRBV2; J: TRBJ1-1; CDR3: CASDGNTEAFF; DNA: TGTGCCAGCGACGGGAACACTGAAGCTTTCTTT
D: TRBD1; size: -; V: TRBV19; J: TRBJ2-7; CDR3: CASTPGGQGSYEQYF; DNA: TGTGCCAGTACCCCAGGGGGACAGGGCTCCTACGAGCAGTACTTC
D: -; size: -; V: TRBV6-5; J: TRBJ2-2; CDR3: CASSYLGGTAGELFF; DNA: TGTGCCAGCAGTTACCTGGGCGGGACCGCCGGGGAGCTGTTTTTT
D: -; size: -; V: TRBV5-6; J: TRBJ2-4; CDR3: CASSLGSDIQYF; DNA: TGTGCCAGCAGCTTAGGTAGTGACATTCAGTACTTC
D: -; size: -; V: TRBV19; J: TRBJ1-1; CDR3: CASSISRSLNTEAFF; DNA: TGTGCCAGTAGTATATCCAGGAGCTTGAACACTGAAGCTTTCTTT
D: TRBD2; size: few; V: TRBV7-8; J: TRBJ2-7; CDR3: CASSLRGGAHEQYF; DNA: TGTGCCAGCAGCTTACGCGGGGGGGCCCACGAGCAGTACTTC
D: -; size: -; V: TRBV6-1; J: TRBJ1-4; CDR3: CASSELGKGEKLFF; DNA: TGTGCCAGCAGTGAGTTAGGGAAGGGGGAAAAACTGTTTTTT
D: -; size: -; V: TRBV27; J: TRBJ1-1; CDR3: CASSSPGPNTEAFF; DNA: TGTGCCAGCAGTTCACCGGGACCTAACACTGAAGCTTTCTTT
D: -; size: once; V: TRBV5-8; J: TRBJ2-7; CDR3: CASSLARGTSYEQYF; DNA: TGTGCCAGCAGCTTGGCCCGGGGGACCTCCTACGAGCAGTACTTC
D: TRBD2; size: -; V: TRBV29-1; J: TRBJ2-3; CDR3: CSVDRASGRSDTQYF; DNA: TGCAGCGTTGATAGAGCTAGCGGGAGGTCGGATACGCAGTATTTT
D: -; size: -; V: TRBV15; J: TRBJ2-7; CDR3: CATSRDLPNYEQYF; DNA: TGTGCCACCAGCAGAGATTTACCCAACTACGAGCAGTACTTC
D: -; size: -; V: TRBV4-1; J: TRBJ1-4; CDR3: CASSQGPRERNEKLFF; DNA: TGCGCCAGCAGCCAAGGCCCTCGGGAGCGAAATGAAAAACTGTTTTTT
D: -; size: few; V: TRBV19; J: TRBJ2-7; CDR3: CASSIAGTSNYEQYF; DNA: TGTGCCAGTAGTATAGCGGGAACTTCGAACTACGAGCAGTACTTC